These 14 T cell receptor beta chains came from one sample sequenced in a study of shared clonotypes between healthy human individuals. The data were produced by immunoSEQ multiplex PCR, yet TCRdb's version contains in-frame clones alone and is incomplete. The repertoire includes some 1.5 million clones, about 98% of them detected once, and about 0.45% sits in the top ten. The sequenced sample was naive CD4+ T cells sorted from blood. Sample subset: CD45RA+ positively selected. The receptors here all came from a man aged 25 to 45 in good health.

This chain links TRBV15 with TRBJ2-7; possibly TRBD2 for D (6 bases). Germline CDR1 is LNHNV and CDR2 is YYDKDF (reference sequence). This CDR3 has 14 amino acids. Deletions cut 5 bases from V and 4 bases from J, with 15 bases between. The CDR3 sequence is CATSEGPGGYEQYF. The DNA of the CDR3 is TGTGCCACCAGCGAAGGCCCCGGGGGTTACGAGCAGTACTTC.

V usage is TRBV6-6 and J usage is TRBJ2-7; the match to TRBD2 covers 7 bases. This CDR3 is 15 amino acids long. In germline, CDR1 is MNHNY, CDR2 SVGAGI (reference sequence). After removal of 7 bases from V and 4 bases from J, the junction contained 13 bases not matched to a gene. The DNA of the CDR3 is TGTGCCAGCACTCAAAGTGATGGGGGAGGGTACGAGCAGTACTTC. It translates to CASTQSDGGGYEQYF.

This clone has only one observation. V gene TRBV5-8 combines with J gene TRBJ2-7; no reliable D call. The V gene's germline CDR1 is SGHTS and CDR2 YDEGEE. V lost 6 bases to trimming and J lost 2 bases, with 6 bases between them. The CDR3 contains 11 residues. The CDR3 DNA sequence: TGTGCCAGCATCGGAACCTACGAGCAGTACTTC. As protein: CASIGTYEQYF.

The rearrangement uses TRBV30 and TRBJ2-1; D is undetermined. Trimming stripped 2 bases from V and 9 bases from J, with 8 bases between. This CDR3 has 11 residues. Germline V gene data show CDR1 as GTSNPN and CDR2 as SVGIG (reference sequence). CDR3 residues: CAWSTAGEQFF. Here the CDR3 DNA reads TGTGCCTGGAGTACCGCTGGTGAGCAGTTCTTC.

The V and J genes are TRBV28 and TRBJ1-2; D is undetermined. The V end was cut by 4 bases, the J end by 5 bases, with 11 bases between. From germline, CDR1 is MDHEN and CDR2 SYDVKM. This CDR3 is 13 amino acids long. The chain's CDR3 is CASSSNHGYGYTF. Written as DNA, the CDR3 is TGTGCCAGCAGTTCTAATCACGGATATGGCTACACCTTC.

The chain combines TRBV2 with TRBJ1-4, with D possibly being TRBD1 (5 bases). The CDR3 loop spans 17 amino acids. CDR1 and CDR2 (germline): SNHLY, FYNNEI. V was shortened by 6 bases and J by 3 bases, with 20 bases between the two germline ends. The CDR3 nucleotides read TGTGCCAGCAGCCCAACCGCAGGGCGGAGGGCTAATGAAAAACTGTTTTTT. This gives the protein CASSPTAGRRANEKLFF. The full variable domain, with the rest looked up from reference TRBV2 and TRBJ1-4, is EPEVTQTPSHQVTQMGQEVILRCVPISNHLYFYWYRQILGQKVEFLVSFYNNEISEKSEIFDDQFSVERPDGSNFTLKIRSTKLEDSAMYFCASSPTAGRRANEKLFFGSGTQLSVL.

The chain employs TRBV29-1 and TRBJ2-1, with TRBD1 as a possible D gene (6 bases). Trimming pared 4 bases from V and 0 bases from J, leaving 10 bases between. The germline V gene encodes CDR1 SQVTM and CDR2 ANQGSEA. The CDR3 length is 14 residues. CDR3 residues: CSVAGTISYNEQFF. DNA for the CDR3: TGCAGCGTTGCCGGGACAATCTCCTACAATGAGCAGTTCTTC.

The chain uses TRBV11-2 and TRBJ2-1; D not resolved. Germline CDR1 reads SGHAT; CDR2 reads FQNNGV. CDR3 length equals 11 residues. V was cut by 5 bases and J by 4 bases, with 3 bases left in between. This CDR3 is CASSRYNEQFF. The CDR3 coding sequence is TGTGCCAGCAGCCGATACAATGAGCAGTTCTTC.

This chain joins TRBV28 and TRBJ2-1; possible D gene TRBD2, 5 bases. Germline loops: CDR1 MDHEN, CDR2 SYDVKM. Trimming pared 5 bases from V and 3 bases from J, leaving 14 bases between. The CDR3 covers 15 residues. The CDR3 sequence: CASSVMAEVYNEQFF. The DNA of the CDR3 is TGTGCCAGCAGTGTAATGGCGGAGGTCTACAATGAGCAGTTCTTC. The full variable domain, its missing parts supplied by reference TRBV28 and TRBJ2-1, is DVKVTQSSRYLVKRTGEKVFLECVQDMDHENMFWYRQDPGLGLRLIYFSYDVKMKEKGDIPEGYSVSREKKERFSLILESASTNQTSMYLCASSVMAEVYNEQFFGPGTRLTVL.

V gene TRBV5-4 combines with J gene TRBJ2-5; 7 bases agree with TRBD2. The junction had 4 bases not matched to a gene; V was cut back by 4 bases and J by 1 base. This CDR3 region has 14 residues. Germline loops: CDR1 SGHNT, CDR2 YYREEE (reference sequence). DNA of the CDR3: TGTGCCAGCAGCACCCAGCGGGGCCAAGAGACCCAGTACTTC. The encoded protein is CASSTQRGQETQYF.

J is TRBJ1-2 and V is TRBV2; D ambiguous. CDR1 and CDR2 from the germline V gene are SNHLY and FYNNEI. There are 11 residues in the CDR3. Deletions cut 3 bases from V and 13 bases from J, with 12 bases between. This CDR3 is CASSEVAAPTF. CDR3 coding DNA: TGTGCCAGCAGTGAGGTGGCGGCACCCACCTTC.

The rearrangement uses TRBV7-3 and TRBJ1-2, with D possibly matching TRBD1 (5 bases). V dropped 7 bases and J dropped 8 bases, with 20 bases sitting between them. Germline V CDR1 and CDR2: SGHTA, FQGTGA. The CDR3 is 14 amino acids. CDR3 sequence reads: CASKEGPTSGGYTF. For the CDR3, the DNA is TGTGCCAGCAAGGAGGGGCCCACCTCGGGCGGCTACACCTTC.

The V gene is TRBV10-1, the J gene TRBJ2-2; D uncertain. CDR1 and CDR2 from the germline V gene are WNHNN and SYGVQD (reference sequence). Trimming took 6 bases from V and 4 from J, leaving 9 bases between them. This CDR3 comprises 13 residues. In DNA form, the CDR3 reads TGCGCCAGCAGAAGGAGCACCACCGGGGAGCTGTTTTTT. It encodes CASRRSTTGELFF.

The rearrangement uses TRBV5-5 and TRBJ2-1, with D maybe TRBD1 (5 bases). Germline lookup yields CDR1 SGHKS and CDR2 YYEKEE (reference sequence). Trimming took 4 bases from V and 8 from J, leaving 16 bases between them. This CDR3 is 14 amino acids long. The chain's CDR3 is CASSLQVPTDEQFF. The CDR3 region has the DNA TGTGCCAGCAGCCTACAGGTCCCGACTGATGAGCAGTTCTTC. The full variable domain, completed using reference TRBV5-5 and TRBJ2-1, is DAGVTQSPTHLIKTRGQQVTLRCSPISGHKSVSWYQQVLGQGPQFIFQYYEKEERGRGNFPDRFSARQFPNYSSELNVNALLLGDSALYLCASSLQVPTDEQFFGPGTRLTVL.